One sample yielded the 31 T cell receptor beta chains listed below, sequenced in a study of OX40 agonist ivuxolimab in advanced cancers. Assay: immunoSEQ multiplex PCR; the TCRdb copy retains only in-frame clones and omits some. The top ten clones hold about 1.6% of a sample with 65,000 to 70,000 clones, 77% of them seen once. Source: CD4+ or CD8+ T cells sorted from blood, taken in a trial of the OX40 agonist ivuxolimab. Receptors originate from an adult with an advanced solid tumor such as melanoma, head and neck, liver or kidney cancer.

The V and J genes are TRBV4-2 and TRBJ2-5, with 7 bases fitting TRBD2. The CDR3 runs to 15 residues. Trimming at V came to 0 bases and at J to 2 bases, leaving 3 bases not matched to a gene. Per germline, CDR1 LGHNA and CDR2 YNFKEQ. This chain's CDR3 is CASSQDGGGQETQYF. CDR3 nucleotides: TGTGCCAGCAGCCAAGATGGGGGGGGGCAAGAGACCCAGTACTTC.

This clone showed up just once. The CDR3 region is CASSYTQLQGGETQYF. In nucleotides, the CDR3 is TGTGCCAGCAGTTACACACAACTACAGGGAGGAGAGACCCAGTACTTC. The chain carries TRBV6-5 and TRBJ2-5; D is tentatively TRBD1 or TRBD2 (6 bases each). Germline assignment: CDR1 MNHEY and CDR2 SVGAGI. Trimming cost V 2 bases and J 4 bases, with 17 bases left between them. CDR3 length: 16 residues.

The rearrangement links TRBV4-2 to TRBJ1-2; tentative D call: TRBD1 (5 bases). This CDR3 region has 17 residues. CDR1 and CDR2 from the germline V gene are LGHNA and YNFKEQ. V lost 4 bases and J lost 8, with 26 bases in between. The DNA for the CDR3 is TGTGCCAGCAGCCGCCTATGGGTTGCCGGGACTCATCAGGGCTACACCTTC. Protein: CASSRLWVAGTHQGYTF.

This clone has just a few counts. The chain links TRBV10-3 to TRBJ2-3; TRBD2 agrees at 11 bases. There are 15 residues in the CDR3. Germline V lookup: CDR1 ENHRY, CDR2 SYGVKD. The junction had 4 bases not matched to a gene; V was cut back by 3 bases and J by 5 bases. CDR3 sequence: CAISDRLAGRDTQYF. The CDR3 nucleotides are TGTGCCATCAGTGATCGACTAGCGGGGCGAGATACGCAGTATTTT.

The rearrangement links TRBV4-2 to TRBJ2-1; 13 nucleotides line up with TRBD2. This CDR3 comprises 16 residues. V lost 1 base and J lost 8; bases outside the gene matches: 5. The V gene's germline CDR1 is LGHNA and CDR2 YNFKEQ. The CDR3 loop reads CASSQATSGGVYEQFF. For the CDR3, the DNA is TGTGCCAGCAGCCAAGCCACTAGCGGGGGGGTATATGAGCAGTTCTTC.

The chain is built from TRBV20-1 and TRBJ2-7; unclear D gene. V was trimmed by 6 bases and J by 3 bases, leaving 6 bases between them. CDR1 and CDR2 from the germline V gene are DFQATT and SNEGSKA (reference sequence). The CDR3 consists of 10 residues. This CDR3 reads CSAAYYEQYF. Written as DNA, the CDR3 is TGCAGTGCAGCCTACTACGAGCAGTACTTC.

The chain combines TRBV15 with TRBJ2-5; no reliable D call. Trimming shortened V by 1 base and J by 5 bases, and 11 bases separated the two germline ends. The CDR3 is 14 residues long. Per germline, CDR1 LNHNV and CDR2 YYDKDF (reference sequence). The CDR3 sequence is CATSRGRVLETQYF. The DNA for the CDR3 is TGTGCCACCAGCAGAGGAAGGGTATTGGAGACCCAGTACTTC.

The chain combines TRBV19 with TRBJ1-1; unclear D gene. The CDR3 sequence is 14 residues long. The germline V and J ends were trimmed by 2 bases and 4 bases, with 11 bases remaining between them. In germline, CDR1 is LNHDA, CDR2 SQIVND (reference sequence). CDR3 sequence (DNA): TGTGCCAGTAGTATAAAGGGAGGGCCCACTGAAGCTTTCTTT. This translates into CASSIKGGPTEAFF.

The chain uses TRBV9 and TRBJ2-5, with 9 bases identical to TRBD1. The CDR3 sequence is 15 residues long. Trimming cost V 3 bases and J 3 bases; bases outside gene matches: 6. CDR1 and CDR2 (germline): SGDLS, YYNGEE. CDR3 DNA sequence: TGTGCCAGCAGCGAGGGGACAGGGAATGAAGAGACCCAGTACTTC. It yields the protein CASSEGTGNEETQYF.

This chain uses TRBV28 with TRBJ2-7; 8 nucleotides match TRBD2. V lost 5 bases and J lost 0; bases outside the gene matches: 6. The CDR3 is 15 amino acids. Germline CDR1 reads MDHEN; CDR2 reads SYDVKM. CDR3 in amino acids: CASSKNSGNSYEQYF. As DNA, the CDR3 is TGTGCCAGCAGTAAGAATAGCGGGAACTCCTACGAGCAGTACTTC. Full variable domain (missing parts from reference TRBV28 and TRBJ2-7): DVKVTQSSRYLVKRTGEKVFLECVQDMDHENMFWYRQDPGLGLRLIYFSYDVKMKEKGDIPEGYSVSREKKERFSLILESASTNQTSMYLCASSKNSGNSYEQYFGPGTRLTVT.

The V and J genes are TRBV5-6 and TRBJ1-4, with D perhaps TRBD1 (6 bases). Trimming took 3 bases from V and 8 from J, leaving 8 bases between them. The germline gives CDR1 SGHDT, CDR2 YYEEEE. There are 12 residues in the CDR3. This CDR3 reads CASSWGGEKLFF. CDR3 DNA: TGTGCCAGCAGCTGGGGGGGCGAAAAACTGTTTTTT.

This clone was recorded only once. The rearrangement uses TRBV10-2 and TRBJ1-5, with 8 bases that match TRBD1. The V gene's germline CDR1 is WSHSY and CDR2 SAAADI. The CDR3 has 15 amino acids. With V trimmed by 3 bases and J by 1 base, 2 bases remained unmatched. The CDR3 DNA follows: TGCGCCAGCAGTGAAGGACAGGGAAGCAATCAGCCCCAGCATTTT. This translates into CASSEGQGSNQPQHF.

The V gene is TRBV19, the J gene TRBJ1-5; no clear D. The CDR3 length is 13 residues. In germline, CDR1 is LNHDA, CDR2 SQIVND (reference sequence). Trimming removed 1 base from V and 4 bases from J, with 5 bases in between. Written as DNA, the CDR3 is TGTGCCAGTAGTATAGCCCGGAATCAGCCCCAGCATTTT. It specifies CASSIARNQPQHF.

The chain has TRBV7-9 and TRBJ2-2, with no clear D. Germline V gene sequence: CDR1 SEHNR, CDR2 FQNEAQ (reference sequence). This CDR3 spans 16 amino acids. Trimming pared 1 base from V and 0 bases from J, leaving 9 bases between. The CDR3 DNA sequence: TGTGCCAGCAGCTTAGACCGGGCCGCGAACACCGGGGAGCTGTTTTTT. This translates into CASSLDRAANTGELFF.

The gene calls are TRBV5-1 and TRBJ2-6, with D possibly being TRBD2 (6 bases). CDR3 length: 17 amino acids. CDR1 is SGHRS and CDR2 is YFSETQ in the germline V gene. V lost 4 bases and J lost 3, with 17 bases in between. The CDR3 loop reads CASSTEGAGFGANVLTF. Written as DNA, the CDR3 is TGCGCCAGCAGCACTGAAGGTGCGGGGTTTGGGGCCAACGTCCTGACTTTC. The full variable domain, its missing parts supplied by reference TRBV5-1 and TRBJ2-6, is KAGVTQTPRYLIKTRGQQVTLSCSPISGHRSVSWYQQTPGQGLQFLFEYFSETQRNKGNFPGRFSGRQFSNSRSEMNVSTLELGDSALYLCASSTEGAGFGANVLTFGAGSRLTVL.

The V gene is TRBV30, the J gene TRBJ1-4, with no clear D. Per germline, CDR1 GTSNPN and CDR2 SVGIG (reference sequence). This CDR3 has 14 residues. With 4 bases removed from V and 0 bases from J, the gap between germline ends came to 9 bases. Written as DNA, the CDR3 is TGTGCCTGGACCCACAAAGCAACTAATGAAAAACTGTTTTTT. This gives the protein CAWTHKATNEKLFF.

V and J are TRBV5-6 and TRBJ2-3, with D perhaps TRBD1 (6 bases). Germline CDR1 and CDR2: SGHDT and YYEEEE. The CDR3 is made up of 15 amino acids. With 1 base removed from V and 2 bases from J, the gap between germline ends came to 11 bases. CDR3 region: CASSLLGQHTDTQYF. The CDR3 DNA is TGTGCCAGCAGCTTGTTGGGACAACACACAGATACGCAGTATTTT.

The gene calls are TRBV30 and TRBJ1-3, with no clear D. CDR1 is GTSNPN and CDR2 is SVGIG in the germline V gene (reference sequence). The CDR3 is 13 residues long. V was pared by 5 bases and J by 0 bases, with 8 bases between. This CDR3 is CAWDLTSGNTIYF. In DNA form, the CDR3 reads TGTGCCTGGGACTTGACCTCTGGAAACACCATATATTTT.

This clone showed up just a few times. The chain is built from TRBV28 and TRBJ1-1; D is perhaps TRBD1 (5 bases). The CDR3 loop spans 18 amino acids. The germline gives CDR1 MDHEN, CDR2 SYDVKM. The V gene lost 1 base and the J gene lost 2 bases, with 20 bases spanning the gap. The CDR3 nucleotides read TGTGCCAGCAGTTTATTGAATCTTAGGAGGCAGGGTAACACTGAAGCTTTCTTT. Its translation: CASSLLNLRRQGNTEAFF. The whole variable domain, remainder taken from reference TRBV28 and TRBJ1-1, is DVKVTQSSRYLVKRTGEKVFLECVQDMDHENMFWYRQDPGLGLRLIYFSYDVKMKEKGDIPEGYSVSREKKERFSLILESASTNQTSMYLCASSLLNLRRQGNTEAFFGQGTRLTVV.

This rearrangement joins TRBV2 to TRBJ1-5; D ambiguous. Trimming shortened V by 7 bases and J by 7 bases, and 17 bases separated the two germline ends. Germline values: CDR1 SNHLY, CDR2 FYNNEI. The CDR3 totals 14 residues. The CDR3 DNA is TGTGCCAGCAAATCTTTGGCAGAGTCCCAGCCCCAGCATTTT. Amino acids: CASKSLAESQPQHF.

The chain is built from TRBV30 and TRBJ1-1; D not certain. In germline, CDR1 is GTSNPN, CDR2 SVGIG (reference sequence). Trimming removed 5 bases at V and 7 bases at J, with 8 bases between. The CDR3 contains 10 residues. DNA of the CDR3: TGTGCCTGGGGGAGCGTTGAAGCTTTCTTT. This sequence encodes CAWGSVEAFF.

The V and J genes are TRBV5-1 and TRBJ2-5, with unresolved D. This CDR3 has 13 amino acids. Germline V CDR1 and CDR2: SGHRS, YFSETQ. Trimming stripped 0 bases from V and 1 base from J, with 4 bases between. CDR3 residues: CASSLGVQETQYF. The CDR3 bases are TGCGCCAGCAGCTTGGGGGTCCAAGAGACCCAGTACTTC.

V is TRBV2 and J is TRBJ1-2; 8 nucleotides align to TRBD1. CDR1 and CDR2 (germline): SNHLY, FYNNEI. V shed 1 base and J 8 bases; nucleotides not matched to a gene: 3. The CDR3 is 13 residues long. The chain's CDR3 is CASSEGTGWGYTF. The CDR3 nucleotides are TGTGCCAGCAGTGAAGGGACAGGGTGGGGCTACACCTTC.

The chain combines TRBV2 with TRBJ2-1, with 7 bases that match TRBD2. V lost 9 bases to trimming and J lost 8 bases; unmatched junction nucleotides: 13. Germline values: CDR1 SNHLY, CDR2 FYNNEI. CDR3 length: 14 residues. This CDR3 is CASGAGISSHEQFF. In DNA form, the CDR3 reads TGTGCCAGTGGAGCGGGGATCTCTTCCCATGAGCAGTTCTTC.

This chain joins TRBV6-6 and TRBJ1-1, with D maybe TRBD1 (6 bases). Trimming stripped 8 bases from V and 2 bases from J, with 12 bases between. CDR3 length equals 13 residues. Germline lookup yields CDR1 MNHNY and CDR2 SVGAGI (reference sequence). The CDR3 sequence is CASSRGPNTEAFF. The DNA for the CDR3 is TGTGCCAGCTCCAGGGGTCCAAACACTGAAGCTTTCTTT.

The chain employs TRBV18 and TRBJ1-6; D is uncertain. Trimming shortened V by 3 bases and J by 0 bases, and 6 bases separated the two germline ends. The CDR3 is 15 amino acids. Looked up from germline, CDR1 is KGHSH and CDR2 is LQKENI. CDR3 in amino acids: CASSPSSSYNSPLHF. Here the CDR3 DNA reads TGTGCCAGCTCACCTAGTAGCTCCTATAATTCACCCCTCCACTTT.

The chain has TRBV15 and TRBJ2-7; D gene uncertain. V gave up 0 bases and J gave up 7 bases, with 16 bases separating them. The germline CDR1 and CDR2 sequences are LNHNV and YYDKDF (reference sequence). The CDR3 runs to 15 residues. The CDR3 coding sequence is TGTGCCACCAGCAGAGATCGGTTAGGTTCAAGAGAGCAGTACTTC. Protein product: CATSRDRLGSREQYF.

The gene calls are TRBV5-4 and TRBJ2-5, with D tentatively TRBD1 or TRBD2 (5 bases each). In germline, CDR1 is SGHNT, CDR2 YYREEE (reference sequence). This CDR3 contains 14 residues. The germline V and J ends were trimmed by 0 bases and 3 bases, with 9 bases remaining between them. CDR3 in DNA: TGTGCCAGCAGCTTGGGGGGGTACAAAGAGACCCAGTACTTC. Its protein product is CASSLGGYKETQYF.

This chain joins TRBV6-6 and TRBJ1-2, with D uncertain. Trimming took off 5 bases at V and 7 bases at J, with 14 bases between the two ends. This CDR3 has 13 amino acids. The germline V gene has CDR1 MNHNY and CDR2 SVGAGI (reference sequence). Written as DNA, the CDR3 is TGTGCCAGCAGTCCTACATGGAGTGCTGGCTACACCTTC. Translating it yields CASSPTWSAGYTF.

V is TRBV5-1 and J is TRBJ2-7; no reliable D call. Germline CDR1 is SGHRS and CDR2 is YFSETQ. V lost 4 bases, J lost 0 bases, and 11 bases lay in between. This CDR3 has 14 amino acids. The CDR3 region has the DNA TGCGCCAGCAGCCTTGGGTCAGTCTCCTACGAGCAGTACTTC. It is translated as CASSLGSVSYEQYF.

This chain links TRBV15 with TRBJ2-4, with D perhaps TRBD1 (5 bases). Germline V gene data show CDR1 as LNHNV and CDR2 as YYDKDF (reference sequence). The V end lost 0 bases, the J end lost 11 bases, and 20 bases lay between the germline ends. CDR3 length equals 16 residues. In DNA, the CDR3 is TGTGCCACCAGCAGAGATCACACGATTCAGGGCCGAGTTCAGTACTTC. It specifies CATSRDHTIQGRVQYF.